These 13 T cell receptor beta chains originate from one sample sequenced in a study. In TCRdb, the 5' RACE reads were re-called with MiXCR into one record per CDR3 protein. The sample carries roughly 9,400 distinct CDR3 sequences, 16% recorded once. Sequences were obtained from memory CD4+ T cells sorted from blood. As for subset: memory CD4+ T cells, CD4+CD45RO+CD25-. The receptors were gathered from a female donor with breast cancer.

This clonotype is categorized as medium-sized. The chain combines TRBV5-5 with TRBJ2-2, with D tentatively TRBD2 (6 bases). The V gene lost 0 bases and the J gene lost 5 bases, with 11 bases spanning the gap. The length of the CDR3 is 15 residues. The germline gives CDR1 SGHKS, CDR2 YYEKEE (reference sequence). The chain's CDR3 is CASSLDSGFTGELFF. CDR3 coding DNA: TGTGCCAGCAGCTTGGATAGCGGATTTACCGGGGAGCTGTTTTTT.

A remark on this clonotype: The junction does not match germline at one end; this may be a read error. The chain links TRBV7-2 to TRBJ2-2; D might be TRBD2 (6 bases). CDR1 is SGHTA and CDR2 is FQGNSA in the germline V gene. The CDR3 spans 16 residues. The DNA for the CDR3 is TGTGCCAGCAACTTGGGCGGCAACGCGAACACCGGGGGGCTGTTTTTT. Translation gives CASNLGGNANTGGLFF.

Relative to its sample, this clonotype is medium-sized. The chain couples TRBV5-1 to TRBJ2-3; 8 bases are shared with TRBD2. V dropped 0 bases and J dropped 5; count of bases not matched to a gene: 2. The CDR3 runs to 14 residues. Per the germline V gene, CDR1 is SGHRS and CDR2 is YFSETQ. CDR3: CASSLVSGEDTQYF. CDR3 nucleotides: TGCGCCAGCAGCTTGGTTAGCGGGGAAGATACGCAGTATTTT.

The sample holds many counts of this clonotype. The DNA for the CDR3 is TGTGCCAGTAGTTCCCCGGGATTCCAAGAGACCCAGTACTTC. Translated, it gives CASSSPGFQETQYF. The chain recombines TRBV19 with TRBJ2-5, with D possibly being TRBD2 (5 bases). Trimming shortened V by 5 bases and J by 1 base, and 11 bases separated the two germline ends. This CDR3 has 14 residues. In germline, CDR1 is LNHDA, CDR2 SQIVND (reference sequence).

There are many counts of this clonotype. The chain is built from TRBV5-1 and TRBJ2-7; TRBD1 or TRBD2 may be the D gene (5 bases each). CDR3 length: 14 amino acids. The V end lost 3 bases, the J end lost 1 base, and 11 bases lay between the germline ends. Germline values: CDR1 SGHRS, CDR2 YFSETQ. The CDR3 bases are TGCGCCAGCAGCTCCGGGACCTATTCCTACGAGCAGTACTTC. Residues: CASSSGTYSYEQYF.

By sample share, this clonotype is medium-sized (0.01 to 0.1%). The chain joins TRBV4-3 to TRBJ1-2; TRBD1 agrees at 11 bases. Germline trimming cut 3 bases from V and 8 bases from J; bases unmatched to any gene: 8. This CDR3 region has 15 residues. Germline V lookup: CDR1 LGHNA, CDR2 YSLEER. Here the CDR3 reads CASSHVRGTGGGYTF. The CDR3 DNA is TGCGCCAGCAGCCATGTAAGAGGGACAGGGGGAGGCTACACCTTC.

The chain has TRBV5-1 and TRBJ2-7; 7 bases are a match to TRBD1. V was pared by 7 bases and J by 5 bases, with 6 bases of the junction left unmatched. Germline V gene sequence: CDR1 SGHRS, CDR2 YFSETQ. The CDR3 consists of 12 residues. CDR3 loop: CASVTGNDEQYF. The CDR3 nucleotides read TGCGCCAGCGTGACAGGGAACGACGAGCAGTACTTC.

The CDR3: CASSFSPGTGNVHTQYF. CDR3 in DNA: TGCGCCAGCAGCTTTTCCCCCGGGACAGGGAATGTACATACGCAGTATTTT. The chain is built from TRBV4-1 and TRBJ2-3; TRBD1 agrees at 9 bases. The ends lost 5 bases at V and 7 bases at J; junction bases unmatched: 16. CDR3 length: 17 amino acids. Per germline, CDR1 MGHRA and CDR2 YSYEKL.

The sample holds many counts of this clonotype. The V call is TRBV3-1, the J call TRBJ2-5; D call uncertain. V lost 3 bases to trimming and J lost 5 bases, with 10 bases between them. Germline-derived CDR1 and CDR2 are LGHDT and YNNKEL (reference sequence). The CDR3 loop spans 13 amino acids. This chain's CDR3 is CASSHNKGETQYF. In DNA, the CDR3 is TGTGCCAGCAGCCATAATAAAGGGGAGACCCAGTACTTC.

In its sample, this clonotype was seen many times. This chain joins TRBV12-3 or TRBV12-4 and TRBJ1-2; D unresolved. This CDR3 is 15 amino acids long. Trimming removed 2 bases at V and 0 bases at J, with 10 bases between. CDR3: CASSLRSGANYGYTF. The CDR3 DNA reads TGTGCCAGCAGTTTAAGGAGTGGAGCTAACTATGGCTACACCTTC.

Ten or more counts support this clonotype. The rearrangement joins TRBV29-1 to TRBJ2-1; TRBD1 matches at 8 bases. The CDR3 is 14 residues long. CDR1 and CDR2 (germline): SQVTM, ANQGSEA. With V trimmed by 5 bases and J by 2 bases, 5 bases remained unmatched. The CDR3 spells CSVPQGVTYNEQFF. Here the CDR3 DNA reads TGCAGCGTTCCACAGGGGGTAACCTACAATGAGCAGTTCTTC.

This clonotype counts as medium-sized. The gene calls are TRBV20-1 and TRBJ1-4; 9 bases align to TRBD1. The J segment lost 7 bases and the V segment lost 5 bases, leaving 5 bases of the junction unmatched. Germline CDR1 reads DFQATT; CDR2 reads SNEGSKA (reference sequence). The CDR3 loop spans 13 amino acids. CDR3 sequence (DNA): TGCAGTGCTGCCGGGACAGGGATTGAAAAACTGTTTTTT. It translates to CSAAGTGIEKLFF.

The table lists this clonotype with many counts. The CDR3, as DNA: TGCAGTGCTAGATTCAGCAGAGGGTACAATGAGCAGTTCTTC. Translating gives CSARFSRGYNEQFF. The rearrangement uses TRBV20-1 and TRBJ2-1, with D possibly TRBD2 on 5 matching bases. The V gene's germline CDR1 is DFQATT and CDR2 SNEGSKA (reference sequence). This CDR3 comprises 14 residues. V gave up 2 bases and J gave up 4 bases, with 12 bases separating them.